This record looks at one TCR beta chain sequence and its context. Sequenced by immunoSEQ multiplex PCR; TCRdb stores in-frame clones only, minus some. The data show 70,000 to 90,000 clones, about four fifths seen once. The germline V and J ends were trimmed by 0 bases and 1 base, with 12 bases remaining between them. The CDR3 runs to 16 residues. Germline V gene sequence: CDR1 MNHEY, CDR2 SVGAGI. The sample comes from a study of blood T cell repertoires in COVID-19. The rearrangement uses TRBV6-5 and TRBJ1-1; weak D call: TRBD1 (6 bases). The specimen sequenced was peripheral blood. This TCR derives from a woman older than 75 with acute or convalescent COVID-19. CDR3 region: CASSYSGGVANTEAFF. In nucleotides, the CDR3 is TGTGCCAGCAGTTACTCAGGGGGGGTGGCGAACACTGAAGCTTTCTTT.